Following are 9 T cell receptor beta chains from one sample sequenced in a study of CD8 T cells in Susac syndrome. The authors reverse transcribed roughly 0.5 to 1 ug RNA with random hexamers. TCRdb itself ran the immunoSEQ multiplex PCR reads through MiXCR, one entry per CDR3 protein. The sample includes some 160,000 distinct CDR3 sequences, approximately 90% seen only once; the top ten take roughly 0.08%. Sequencing input: CD4+ T cells from PBMCs. The receptor set was obtained from a human donor in good health.

The rearrangement links TRBV29-1 to TRBJ2-7; TRBD1 matches 7 bases. The CDR3 consists of 15 residues. Germline CDR1 is SQVTM and CDR2 is ANQGSEA. Trimming at V came to 4 bases and at J to 2 bases, leaving 11 bases not matched to a gene. The CDR3 DNA reads TGCAGCGTTGGACAGGGCGGAAAAACACCCTACGAGCAGTACTTC. Its translation: CSVGQGGKTPYEQYF.

The V gene is TRBV3-1, the J gene TRBJ2-1; weak D call: TRBD2 (5 bases). In germline, CDR1 is LGHDT, CDR2 YNNKEL (reference sequence). The CDR3 is made up of 15 amino acids. The V end was cut by 4 bases, the J end by 3 bases, with 13 bases between. This chain's CDR3 is CASSPRVSVYNEQFF. The CDR3 DNA reads as TGTGCCAGCAGCCCGCGGGTGAGCGTCTACAATGAGCAGTTCTTC.

The chain joins TRBV27 to TRBJ1-5; TRBD1 might be the D (6 bases). The CDR3 extends over 13 amino acids. Germline lookup yields CDR1 MNHEY and CDR2 SMNVEV (reference sequence). V lost 3 bases, J lost 7 bases, and 10 bases lay in between. CDR3 sequence (DNA): TGTGCCAGCAGTTTCACTGGGGGCCAGCCCCAGCATTTT. Amino acids: CASSFTGGQPQHF.

The genes are TRBV30 and TRBJ1-5; D possibly corresponds to TRBD1 (6 bases). V dropped 1 base and J dropped 4 bases, with 17 bases sitting between them. The CDR3 consists of 16 residues. Germline CDR1 is GTSNPN and CDR2 is SVGIG (reference sequence). CDR3 amino acids: CAWSASGWDKNQPQHF. The CDR3 DNA is TGTGCCTGGAGTGCGTCGGGGTGGGACAAGAATCAGCCCCAGCATTTT.

The chain uses TRBV7-2 and TRBJ1-1; weak D call: TRBD1 (5 bases). The CDR3 length is 14 residues. CDR1 SGHTA and CDR2 FQGNSA come from the germline V gene. Between the trimmed V and J ends, which lost 1 base and 6 bases, there was a span of 12 bases. The CDR3 sequence: CASSLVGGDAEAFF. DNA of the CDR3: TGTGCCAGCAGCTTAGTGGGGGGGGACGCTGAAGCTTTCTTT.

The V and J genes are TRBV6-2 or TRBV6-3 and TRBJ1-1; 8 bases map to TRBD1. CDR3 length: 14 residues. Germline loops: CDR1 MNHEY, CDR2 SVGEGT. With 2 bases clipped from V and 3 bases from J, the junction kept 2 bases outside the gene matches. CDR3 region: CASSYQGAYTEAFF. In DNA, the CDR3 is TGTGCCAGCAGTTACCAGGGGGCCTACACTGAAGCTTTCTTT.

The V call is TRBV9, the J call TRBJ2-7, with TRBD1 identical over 9 bases. V dropped 3 bases and J dropped 1; count of bases not matched to a gene: 5. CDR3 length equals 15 residues. The V gene's germline CDR1 is SGDLS and CDR2 YYNGEE. The DNA of the CDR3 is TGTGCCAGCAGCGCTAGACAGGGGGTGTCCTACGAGCAGTACTTC. Translation: CASSARQGVSYEQYF.

The V gene is TRBV28, the J gene TRBJ2-7; tentative D call: TRBD1 (6 bases). Germline CDR1 MDHEN, CDR2 SYDVKM. The CDR3 length is 15 residues. V lost 7 bases to trimming and J lost 6 bases, with 22 bases between them. The CDR3 nucleotides read TGTGCCAGCAATGAGGGTGGGGGCGCCCCCCTCGAGCAGTACTTC. Translating it yields CASNEGGGAPLEQYF.

The rearrangement uses TRBV28 and TRBJ1-5; D is undetermined. This CDR3 has 14 amino acids. The V end was cut by 7 bases, the J end by 4 bases, with 14 bases between. The germline CDR1 and CDR2 sequences are MDHEN and SYDVKM. The CDR3 loop is CASTTGEANQPQHF. CDR3 in DNA: TGTGCCAGCACCACTGGGGAAGCAAATCAGCCCCAGCATTTT.